These 32 T cell receptor beta chains were all obtained from the same sample, sequenced in a study of T cell changes during pregnancy in multiple sclerosis. The assay was immunoSEQ multiplex PCR, and TCRdb's table has in-frame clones only and misses some. This table has tens of thousands of clones, roughly 91% appearing once. The specimen comprised CD4+ T cells from peripheral blood mononuclear cells, sampled in the second trimester of pregnancy. The receptors were gathered from a female donor in good health, enrolled as a control in a pregnancy study.

The gene calls are TRBV6-8 and TRBJ2-5; D gene uncertain. The V end lost 5 bases, the J end lost 5 bases, and 9 bases lay between the germline ends. CDR3 length equals 12 residues. Germline assignment: CDR1 MNHGY and CDR2 SAAAGT. The CDR3 nucleotides read TGTGCCAGCAGTACACCCGGGGAGACCCAGTACTTC. It codes for CASSTPGETQYF.

The chain links TRBV7-2 to TRBJ1-1, with D possibly TRBD1 on 5 matching bases. Trimming took off 6 bases at V and 1 base at J, with 9 bases between the two ends. CDR1 is SGHTA and CDR2 is FQGNSA in the germline V gene. This CDR3 spans 13 amino acids. CDR3 sequence (DNA): TGTGCCAGCAGGGGGGGTACGAACACTGAAGCTTTCTTT. Protein: CASRGGTNTEAFF. Using reference TRBV7-2 and TRBJ1-1 for the parts outside the CDR3, the full variable domain is GAGVSQSPSNKVTEKGKDVELRCDPISGHTALYWYRQSLGQGLEFLIYFQGNSAPDKSGLPSDRFSAERTGGSVSTLTIQRTQQEDSAVYLCASRGGTNTEAFFGQGTRLTVV.

The gene calls are TRBV27 and TRBJ1-2; maybe TRBD1 (5 bases). From germline, CDR1 is MNHEY and CDR2 SMNVEV (reference sequence). V lost 5 bases to trimming and J lost 1 base, with 14 bases between them. This CDR3 is 15 amino acids long. The CDR3 nucleotides are TGTGCCAGCAGTACTCAGGGAGGTTATAACTATGGCTACACCTTC. Its protein is CASSTQGGYNYGYTF.

This chain links TRBV10-3 with TRBJ2-5; tentatively, D is TRBD1 (6 bases). Looked up from germline, CDR1 is ENHRY and CDR2 is SYGVKD. CDR3 length: 13 residues. The ends were cut back, 10 bases at V and 5 bases at J, with 17 bases in the middle. This CDR3 is CATSTGHPETQYF. The CDR3 region has the DNA TGTGCCACCAGCACGGGACACCCGGAGACCCAGTACTTC.

The chain combines TRBV18 with TRBJ2-1; perhaps TRBD1 as D (6 bases). Germline V lookup: CDR1 KGHSH, CDR2 LQKENI. This CDR3 contains 15 residues. V lost 3 bases and J 12 bases, leaving 21 bases between the germline ends. CDR3 protein: CASSPLDSEGLGQFF. Here the CDR3 DNA reads TGTGCCAGCTCACCGTTGGACAGCGAGGGTCTCGGGCAGTTCTTC.

The V call is TRBV21-1, the J call TRBJ1-5. TRBV21-1 constitutes a pseudogene. This CDR3 is built from 16 residues. DNA of the CDR3: TGTGCCAGCAGCCTCGAACTAAGATCCGGCAATCAGCCCCAGCATTTT. It yields the protein CASSLELRSGNQPQHF.

A single count supports this clone. V is TRBV11-2 and J is TRBJ1-4; the match to TRBD1 covers 7 bases. The germline CDR1 and CDR2 sequences are SGHAT and FQNNGV. V lost 2 bases and J lost 4; bases outside the gene matches: 7. The CDR3 has 16 amino acids. The CDR3 nucleotides are TGTGCCAGCAGCTTAAGAGGGGCAGGGGGTAATGAAAAACTGTTTTTT. Amino acid sequence: CASSLRGAGGNEKLFF.

The V and J genes are TRBV7-9 and TRBJ2-7, with a weak D call TRBD1 (7 bases). V gave up 5 bases and J gave up 4 bases, with 18 bases separating them. Germline loops: CDR1 SEHNR, CDR2 FQNEAQ (reference sequence). The CDR3 is 15 amino acids. The CDR3: CASSRAGGQPYEQYF. DNA for the CDR3: TGTGCCAGCAGCCGCGCAGGGGGGCAGCCGTACGAGCAGTACTTC.

The chain carries TRBV15 and TRBJ1-1; no reliable D call. Looked up from germline, CDR1 is LNHNV and CDR2 is YYDKDF (reference sequence). CDR3 length equals 13 residues. V was pared by 1 base and J by 1 base, with 4 bases between. The CDR3 region is CATSRVQNTEAFF. CDR3 bases: TGTGCCACCAGCAGAGTACAGAACACTGAAGCTTTCTTT.

V is TRBV5-4 and J is TRBJ2-3, with D possibly being TRBD2 (6 bases). Per germline, CDR1 SGHNT and CDR2 YYREEE (reference sequence). V gave up 4 bases and J gave up 4 bases, with 16 bases separating them. CDR3 length: 15 residues. Here the CDR3 DNA reads TGTGCCAGCAGCGTTTGGGGGGAGGCGCCAGATACGCAGTATTTT. As protein: CASSVWGEAPDTQYF. Looking up the rest from reference TRBV5-4 and TRBJ2-3 gives the full variable domain: ETGVTQSPTHLIKTRGQQVTLRCSSQSGHNTVSWYQQALGQGPQFIFQYYREEENGRGNFPPRFSGLQFPNYSSELNVNALELDDSALYLCASSVWGEAPDTQYFGPGTRLTVL.

This chain uses TRBV19 with TRBJ1-5; TRBD1 might be the D (5 bases). This CDR3 is 17 amino acids long. CDR1 and CDR2 from the germline V gene are LNHDA and SQIVND (reference sequence). Trimming removed 3 bases from V and 4 bases from J, with 19 bases in between. This CDR3 is CASSIPSGGVQNQPQHF. Here the CDR3 DNA reads TGTGCCAGTAGTATTCCCTCCGGGGGTGTTCAGAATCAGCCCCAGCATTTT.

The rearrangement joins TRBV2 to TRBJ2-1, with 9 bases that match TRBD1. This CDR3 comprises 15 residues. V was pared by 6 bases and J by 3 bases, with 6 bases of the junction left unmatched. Germline assignment: CDR1 SNHLY and CDR2 FYNNEI. CDR3 protein: CASRKDRGGYNEQFF. The CDR3 nucleotides read TGTGCCAGCAGGAAGGACAGGGGCGGCTACAATGAGCAGTTCTTC.

V usage is TRBV6-1 and J usage is TRBJ2-7; 8 bases fit TRBD2. CDR1 MNHNS and CDR2 SASEGT come from the germline V gene. Trimming cost V 6 bases and J 2 bases; bases outside gene matches: 3. CDR3 length equals 13 residues. Written as DNA, the CDR3 is TGTGCCAGCAGCGTAGCGGGGACCTACGAGCAGTACTTC. This codes for CASSVAGTYEQYF.

The chain is built from TRBV5-1 and TRBJ2-3; D unclear. The V end lost 0 bases, the J end lost 0 bases, and 8 bases lay between the germline ends. The length of the CDR3 is 15 residues. Looked up from germline, CDR1 is SGHRS and CDR2 is YFSETQ. CDR3 amino acids: CASSLAEPSTDTQYF. CDR3 nucleotides: TGCGCCAGCAGCTTGGCCGAGCCCAGCACAGATACGCAGTATTTT. Variable domain in full (rest from reference TRBV5-1 and TRBJ2-3): KAGVTQTPRYLIKTRGQQVTLSCSPISGHRSVSWYQQTPGQGLQFLFEYFSETQRNKGNFPGRFSGRQFSNSRSEMNVSTLELGDSALYLCASSLAEPSTDTQYFGPGTRLTVL.

CDR3 residues: CASSLRVWNTEAFF. CDR3 nucleotide sequence: TGTGCCAGCAGTTTGAGGGTTTGGAACACTGAAGCTTTCTTT. J is TRBJ1-1 and V is TRBV28; D unclear. V was pared by 3 bases and J by 1 base, with 9 bases between. CDR1 and CDR2 (germline): MDHEN, SYDVKM. The CDR3 is 14 amino acids.

The chain uses TRBV6-4 and TRBJ1-2; 7 nucleotides line up with TRBD1. Trimming took 0 bases from V and 6 from J; bases not matched to a gene: 1. The CDR3 has 13 residues. Germline V gives CDR1 MRHNA, CDR2 SNTAGT. The CDR3 DNA reads as TGTGCCAGCAGTGACTCGAGGGGGCATGGCTACACCTTC. It specifies CASSDSRGHGYTF.

The V call is TRBV5-6, the J call TRBJ2-7; TRBD1 matches 9 bases. The CDR3 is 16 amino acids. Per the germline V gene, CDR1 is SGHDT and CDR2 is YYEEEE. The V gene end was trimmed by 2 bases and the J gene end by 5 bases; junction bases not matched to a gene: 11. The CDR3 bases are TGTGCCAGCAGCTTCGATAGGGGGGGACAGGGACACGAGCAGTACTTC. Protein product: CASSFDRGGQGHEQYF. Full variable domain (missing parts from reference TRBV5-6 and TRBJ2-7): DAGVTQSPTHLIKTRGQQVTLRCSPKSGHDTVSWYQQALGQGPQFIFQYYEEEERQRGNFPDRFSGHQFPNYSSELNVNALLLGDSALYLCASSFDRGGQGHEQYFGPGTRLTVT.

This rearrangement joins TRBV9 to TRBJ2-5, with 9 nucleotides matching TRBD2. J lost 4 bases, V lost 0 bases, and 7 bases had no gene match. This CDR3 has 16 amino acids. Germline CDR1 and CDR2: SGDLS and YYNGEE. This CDR3 reads CASSVDSGGLGETQYF. CDR3 coding DNA: TGTGCCAGCAGCGTAGATAGCGGGGGATTAGGAGAGACCCAGTACTTC.

The chain carries TRBV4-1 and TRBJ2-3; 7 bases agree with TRBD2. Losses at the gene ends were 1 base for V and 3 bases for J; bases not matched to a gene: 13. This CDR3 is 18 amino acids long. CDR1 is MGHRA and CDR2 is YSYEKL in the germline V gene. DNA for the CDR3: TGCGCCAGCAGCCAAGTTGGGTATGGCGGGAGCGTTACAGATACGCAGTATTTT. It is translated as CASSQVGYGGSVTDTQYF.

This clone was found once. V is TRBV28 and J is TRBJ1-1; no clear D. The CDR3 covers 11 residues. Trimming stripped 1 base from V and 8 bases from J, with 5 bases between. The germline V gene has CDR1 MDHEN and CDR2 SYDVKM. CDR3 coding DNA: TGTGCCAGCAGTTTATCCAGGGAAGCTTTCTTT. It specifies CASSLSREAFF.

This sequence joins TRBV11-3 and TRBJ2-3, with TRBD2 identical over 10 bases. The CDR3 length is 16 residues. V trimming: 5 bases; J trimming: 2 bases; junction bases outside the gene matches: 7. Germline-derived CDR1 and CDR2 are SGHNT and YENEEA. The CDR3 DNA sequence: TGTGCCAGCAGCCGATCAGCGGGGGGGGACACAGATACGCAGTATTTT. This translates into CASSRSAGGDTDTQYF.

The CDR3 bases are TGTGCCACCAGAAAACGGACACTCTACGAGCAGTACTTC. Protein: CATRKRTLYEQYF. The chain uses TRBV6-5 and TRBJ2-7; D is possibly TRBD1 (5 bases). The CDR3 loop spans 13 amino acids. Per the germline V gene, CDR1 is MNHEY and CDR2 is SVGAGI. Trimming cost V 10 bases and J 3 bases, with 16 bases left between them.

This clone was seen a handful of times. CDR3 loop: CASSLGGLTKNIQYF. The CDR3 DNA follows: TGTGCCAGCAGTTTGGGGGGGCTTACCAAAAACATTCAGTACTTC. The chain recombines TRBV28 with TRBJ2-4, with a weak D call TRBD2 (7 bases). Trimming cost V 3 bases and J 2 bases, with 11 bases left between them. There are 15 residues in the CDR3. The germline V gene encodes CDR1 MDHEN and CDR2 SYDVKM.

The chain carries TRBV11-2 and TRBJ1-1; the D gene is possibly TRBD1 (5 bases). In germline, CDR1 is SGHAT, CDR2 FQNNGV. Between the trimmed V and J ends, which lost 8 bases and 10 bases, there was a span of 20 bases. There are 13 residues in the CDR3. CDR3 nucleotides: TGTGCCAGCGCCGAACATGCCGGGGGGGTAGCTTTCTTT. It codes for CASAEHAGGVAFF.

The chain is built from TRBV13 and TRBJ2-3; 7 positions agree with TRBD1. The CDR3 extends over 17 amino acids. CDR1 and CDR2 (germline): PRHDT, FYEKMQ (reference sequence). The V segment lost 6 bases and the J segment 2 bases; nucleotides outside the gene matches: 14. CDR3 region: CASSIYITRGITDTQYF. The CDR3 nucleotides are TGTGCCAGCAGTATTTATATAACCAGGGGGATCACAGATACGCAGTATTTT.

This chain joins TRBV18 and TRBJ1-1; the match to TRBD1 covers 8 bases. The trim removed 3 bases at V and 1 base at J, leaving 4 bases unmatched. This CDR3 has 15 residues. The germline gives CDR1 KGHSH, CDR2 LQKENI. The CDR3 reads CASSPTGDANTEAFF. Here the CDR3 DNA reads TGTGCCAGCTCACCGACAGGGGATGCGAACACTGAAGCTTTCTTT.

This sequence joins TRBV5-1 and TRBJ2-1, with TRBD2 matching 9 bases. The CDR3 is 14 amino acids. Trimming at V came to 1 base and at J to 7 bases, leaving 3 bases not matched to a gene. Germline values: CDR1 SGHRS, CDR2 YFSETQ. CDR3 protein: CASSLRSGGNEQFF. In nucleotides, the CDR3 is TGCGCCAGCAGCTTGAGGAGCGGGGGGAATGAGCAGTTCTTC.

The rearrangement joins TRBV7-9 to TRBJ2-5; the match to TRBD1 covers 7 bases. The CDR3 has 16 amino acids. The germline gives CDR1 SEHNR, CDR2 FQNEAQ (reference sequence). J gave up 2 bases and V 7 bases, and 13 bases lay outside the gene matches. CDR3 residues: CASTSLPGQLQETQYF. DNA for the CDR3: TGTGCCAGCACCTCCCTTCCGGGACAGCTACAAGAGACCCAGTACTTC. Combining the CDR3 with reference TRBV7-9 and TRBJ2-5 gives the whole variable domain DTGVSQNPRHKITKRGQNVTFRCDPISEHNRLYWYRQTLGQGPEFLTYFQNEAQLEKSRLLSDRFSAERPKGSFSTLEIQRTEQGDSAMYLCASTSLPGQLQETQYFGPGTRLLVL.

The chain recombines TRBV7-3 with TRBJ2-7, with TRBD2 matching over 8 bases. Germline-derived CDR1 and CDR2 are SGHTA and FQGTGA. The length of the CDR3 is 13 residues. V was pared by 2 bases and J by 6 bases, with 3 bases of the junction left unmatched. CDR3 nucleotide sequence: TGTGCCAGCAGCTTAGGTACTAGCGGCGAGCAGTACTTC. This codes for CASSLGTSGEQYF. The whole variable domain, remainder taken from reference TRBV7-3 and TRBJ2-7, is GAGVSQTPSNKVTEKGKYVELRCDPISGHTALYWYRQSLGQGPEFLIYFQGTGAADDSGLPNDRFFAVRPEGSVSTLKIQRTERGDSAVYLCASSLGTSGEQYFGPGTRLTVT.

There are a few counts of this clone. The rearrangement links TRBV5-4 to TRBJ1-1; D possibly corresponds to TRBD1 (5 bases). The ends were cut back, 4 bases at V and 4 bases at J, with 8 bases in the middle. This CDR3 has 12 amino acids. Germline CDR1 is SGHNT and CDR2 is YYREEE (reference sequence). The CDR3 loop reads CASSQQGTEAFF. Written as DNA, the CDR3 is TGTGCCAGCAGCCAGCAGGGCACTGAAGCTTTCTTT.

This chain's CDR3 is CASSLSPSANYGYTF. The DNA for the CDR3 is TGTGCCAGCAGCTTATCCCCCAGCGCGAACTATGGCTACACCTTC. The V and J genes are TRBV7-8 and TRBJ1-2; D gene uncertain. The ends were cut back, 2 bases at V and 2 bases at J, with 12 bases in the middle. The CDR3 is 15 residues long. The V gene's germline CDR1 is SGHVS and CDR2 FQNEAQ.

The genes are TRBV7-9 and TRBJ2-7; TRBD2 agrees at 12 bases. CDR1 is SEHNR and CDR2 is FQNEAQ in the germline V gene (reference sequence). Trimming at V came to 2 bases and at J to 7 bases, leaving 3 bases not matched to a gene. The CDR3 totals 14 residues. DNA of the CDR3: TGTGCCAGCAGCTTACGGACTAGCGGGGATGAGCAGTACTTC. It specifies CASSLRTSGDEQYF. The variable domain in full, with the rest retrieved from reference TRBV7-9 and TRBJ2-7, is DTGVSQNPRHKITKRGQNVTFRCDPISEHNRLYWYRQTLGQGPEFLTYFQNEAQLEKSRLLSDRFSAERPKGSFSTLEIQRTEQGDSAMYLCASSLRTSGDEQYFGPGTRLTVT.